The 28 T cell receptor beta chains in this list originate from one sample, sequenced in a study of glioma-infiltrating T cells. Amplification of TCR alpha and beta CDR3 regions from RNA used iRepertoire nested multiplex PCR. TCRdb used MiXCR to reprocess the multiplex PCR reads, holding one entry per CDR3 protein. The sample yields approximately 1,100 distinct CDR3 sequences, roughly 29% seen once. The sample consisted of glioma tissue, nonneoplastic brain tissue, or PBMCs (not recorded which). The receptors were sampled from a human donor with low-grade glioma or glioblastoma, undergoing nonglioma brain surgery, or in good health (not recorded which).

Remarks on this clonotype: This beta chain appears as a stray read in a library generated for alpha chains; its size is not informative. The rearrangement joins TRBV28 to TRBJ2-3, with 10 bases that match TRBD2. Germline loops: CDR1 MDHEN, CDR2 SYDVKM. After removal of 3 bases from V and 7 bases from J, the junction contained 7 bases not matched to a gene. CDR3 length equals 15 residues. CDR3 DNA sequence: TGTGCCAGCAGTTTCCCGGGACTAGCGATGCATACGCAGTATTTT. It is translated as CASSFPGLAMHTQYF.

A note on this clonotype: Because this beta chain is a stray read in a library intended to capture alpha chains, its abundance should not be given much weight. V gene TRBV20-1 combines with J gene TRBJ1-1; possibly TRBD1 for D (6 bases). CDR1 and CDR2 from the germline V gene are DFQATT and SNEGSKA (reference sequence). The CDR3 consists of 15 residues. The V end lost 1 base, the J end lost 5 bases, and 17 bases lay between the germline ends. Written as DNA, the CDR3 is TGCAGTGCTAGAGTGGGGGGCGCCGCGGGGACTGAAGCTTTCTTT. This gives the protein CSARVGGAAGTEAFF.

In this sample, this clonotype turned up a few times. In a library made to pick up alpha chains, this beta chain is a stray read with a size that means little. The chain uses TRBV4-1 and TRBJ2-5, with 10 bases lining up with TRBD2. This CDR3 comprises 17 residues. CDR1 MGHRA and CDR2 YSYEKL come from the germline V gene. Trimming cost V 1 base and J 2 bases; bases outside gene matches: 7. This chain's CDR3 is CASSQGRLAGAQETQYF. CDR3 nucleotide sequence: TGCGCCAGCAGCCAAGGTCGGCTAGCGGGGGCGCAAGAGACCCAGTACTTC.

Regarding this clonotype: The size of this beta chain means little, since it is a stray read in a library made for alpha chains. The chain recombines TRBV6-5 with TRBJ2-2, with unresolved D. Germline CDR1 reads MNHEY; CDR2 reads SVGAGI. This CDR3 spans 12 amino acids. Between the trimmed V and J ends, which lost 6 bases and 6 bases, there was a span of 8 bases. The CDR3 spells CASRHTAGELFF. The CDR3 DNA reads TGTGCCAGCAGGCATACCGCCGGGGAGCTGTTTTTT.

On this clonotype: As an off-target read in a library built for alpha chains, this beta chain has a frequency of little significance. The chain recombines TRBV7-6 with TRBJ2-1; the match to TRBD1 covers 10 bases. The J segment lost 4 bases and the V segment lost 5 bases, leaving 5 bases of the junction unmatched. The CDR3 covers 15 residues. CDR1 and CDR2 from the germline V gene are SGHVS and FNYEAQ. The CDR3 coding sequence is TGTGCCAGCAGCGGTGGACAGGGGGGGTACAATGAGCAGTTCTTC. Translating gives CASSGGQGGYNEQFF.

With respect to this clonotype: Being off target in a library aimed at alpha chains, this beta chain has a size of little meaning. V usage is TRBV20-1 and J usage is TRBJ2-1; D call uncertain. Trimming stripped 5 bases from V and 10 bases from J, with 12 bases between. The CDR3 extends over 11 amino acids. Germline lookup yields CDR1 DFQATT and CDR2 SNEGSKA (reference sequence). In DNA, the CDR3 is TGCAGTGCTGGATTCGTTTTAGAGCAGTTCTTC. Amino acids: CSAGFVLEQFF.

Turning to this clonotype: Given a much more abundant clone one base away, this may be a read error. Within a library made for alpha chains, this beta chain is off target, and its count is uninformative. The genes are TRBV28 and TRBJ2-3, with TRBD1 matching 7 bases. Looked up from germline, CDR1 is MDHEN and CDR2 is SYDVKM. V shed 9 bases, J shed 6 bases, and the junction held 6 bases outside the gene matches. This CDR3 has 12 residues. The CDR3 here is CASGTARDTQYF. CDR3 DNA: TGTGCCAGTGGGACAGCCCGGGATACGCAGTATTTT.

Details on this clonotype: Because this beta chain is a stray read in a library intended to capture alpha chains, its abundance should not be given much weight. The gene calls are TRBV7-2 and TRBJ1-6; D is unresolved. The V gene's germline CDR1 is SGHTA and CDR2 FQGNSA. The V and J ends lost 5 bases and 7 bases respectively, with 9 bases between them. The CDR3 is 13 residues long. In DNA form, the CDR3 reads TGTGCCAGCAGCGAGACGGTGAATTCACCCCTCCACTTT. Its protein is CASSETVNSPLHF.

Note on this clonotype: In a library made to pick up alpha chains, this beta chain is a stray read with a size that means little. This chain joins TRBV15 and TRBJ1-1; unclear D gene. The V gene's germline CDR1 is LNHNV and CDR2 YYDKDF (reference sequence). The germline V and J ends were trimmed by 2 bases and 1 base, with 17 bases remaining between them. CDR3 length: 17 residues. This chain's CDR3 is CATSRSRELPANTEAFF. The CDR3 DNA reads as TGTGCCACCAGCAGATCAAGGGAACTACCGGCGAACACTGAAGCTTTCTTT.

Notes on this clonotype: Because this beta chain is a stray read in a library intended to capture alpha chains, its abundance should not be given much weight. The rearrangement uses TRBV6-6 and TRBJ1-1, with TRBD1 matching over 9 bases. The CDR3 spans 15 residues. Germline V lookup: CDR1 MNHNY, CDR2 SVGAGI (reference sequence). J was trimmed by 5 bases and V by 5 bases; bases with no gene match: 9. In nucleotides, the CDR3 is TGTGCCAGCAGTCCCGGACAGGGGAAAAGGACTGAAGCTTTCTTT. Its protein is CASSPGQGKRTEAFF.

Worth noting for this clonotype: This beta chain is a stray sequence in a library constructed for alpha chains; its clone size is not meaningful. V is TRBV10-3 and J is TRBJ1-5, with a tentative D call TRBD1 (5 bases). The CDR3 totals 14 residues. Looked up from germline, CDR1 is ENHRY and CDR2 is SYGVKD. Trimming took 4 bases from V and 3 from J, leaving 10 bases between them. The CDR3 sequence is CAISVGGNNQPQHF. Here the CDR3 DNA reads TGTGCCATCAGTGTCGGGGGTAACAATCAGCCCCAGCATTTT.

A word on this clonotype: The library was prepared for alpha chains; this beta chain is a stray read, so its frequency means little. V is TRBV25-1 and J is TRBJ2-4, with D unclear. Germline CDR1 MGHDK, CDR2 SYGVNS. The length of the CDR3 is 13 residues. Trimming removed 4 bases from V and 7 bases from J, with 11 bases in between. CDR3 sequence reads: CASSGLVGNIQYF. The CDR3 DNA is TGTGCCAGCAGTGGCCTCGTGGGTAACATTCAGTACTTC.

On this clonotype: This beta chain is an off-target read within a library intended for alpha chains, so its frequency means little. V usage is TRBV6-6 and J usage is TRBJ2-3; TRBD2 aligns across 14 bases. There are 20 residues in the CDR3. Germline loops: CDR1 MNHNY, CDR2 SVGAGI (reference sequence). The V and J ends lost 0 bases and 1 base, in that order; junction bases with no gene match: 9. CDR3 protein: CASSYSARTSGRLGTDTQYF. CDR3 sequence (DNA): TGTGCCAGCAGTTACTCGGCCAGGACTAGCGGGAGGTTGGGCACAGATACGCAGTATTTT.

This clonotype was detected a few times. Being off target in a library aimed at alpha chains, this beta chain has a size of little meaning. V gene TRBV12-3 or TRBV12-4 combines with J gene TRBJ1-1; no firm D call. V shed 1 base and J shed 4 bases, with 4 bases lying between them. CDR3 size: 12 residues. The CDR3 sequence: CASSLVVTEAFF. The DNA for the CDR3 is TGTGCCAGCAGTTTAGTCGTCACTGAAGCTTTCTTT.

Comment on this clonotype: This beta chain lies outside the target of a library built for alpha chains; its clone size means little. The V gene is TRBV7-2, the J gene TRBJ2-1; TRBD2 aligns across 13 bases. Germline lookup yields CDR1 SGHTA and CDR2 FQGNSA. The CDR3 totals 13 residues. Losses at the gene ends were 6 bases for V and 7 bases for J; bases not matched to a gene: 0. The CDR3 DNA follows: TGTGCCAGCAGACTAGCGGGAGGGAATGAGCAGTTCTTC. Protein product: CASRLAGGNEQFF.

By share, this clonotype ranks as large. For a library built for alpha chains, this beta chain is a stray read; little rests on its size. The rearrangement joins TRBV6-1 to TRBJ2-3, with 7 bases fitting TRBD2. CDR3 size: 12 residues. V dropped 6 bases and J dropped 5; count of bases not matched to a gene: 2. The V gene's germline CDR1 is MNHNS and CDR2 SASEGT. CDR3: CASSGRRDTQYF. DNA for the CDR3: TGTGCCAGCAGCGGGAGGAGAGATACGCAGTATTTT.

Note on this clonotype: This beta chain was picked up by a library intended for alpha chains and is off target, so its count carries little meaning. V usage is TRBV20-1 and J usage is TRBJ1-2, with 7 bases lining up with TRBD1. After removal of 8 bases from V and 8 bases from J, the junction contained 11 bases not matched to a gene. Germline loops: CDR1 DFQATT, CDR2 SNEGSKA (reference sequence). This CDR3 has 12 residues. The CDR3 here is CSTMGQSGGYTF. The CDR3 bases are TGCAGTACTATGGGACAGTCAGGAGGCTACACCTTC.

Details on this clonotype: This beta chain represents an off-target read in a library built for alpha chains; its size is of limited meaning. The CDR3 region is CSASLGGTEAFF. As DNA, the CDR3 is TGCAGTGCTAGCCTAGGGGGCACTGAAGCTTTCTTT. The genes are TRBV20-1 and TRBJ1-1; D perhaps matches TRBD1 (6 bases). The V gene lost 3 bases and the J gene lost 4 bases, with 9 bases spanning the gap. Germline V gene lookup returns CDR1 DFQATT and CDR2 SNEGSKA (reference sequence). CDR3 length equals 12 residues.

Remarks on this clonotype: For a library built for alpha chains, this beta chain is a stray read; little rests on its size. The chain carries TRBV7-2 and TRBJ2-7; D might be TRBD1 or TRBD2, each matching 5 bases. The V gene lost 5 bases and the J gene lost 7 bases, with 15 bases spanning the gap. CDR3 length: 13 amino acids. The V gene's germline CDR1 is SGHTA and CDR2 FQGNSA. This CDR3 reads CASSPERGGEQYF. DNA of the CDR3: TGTGCCAGCAGCCCGGAGAGGGGCGGAGAGCAGTACTTC.

Remarks on this clonotype: This beta chain turned up in a library designed for alpha chains; as an off-target read, its abundance says little. The chain recombines TRBV2 with TRBJ1-6; D remains unclear. Germline V lookup: CDR1 SNHLY, CDR2 FYNNEI. Trimming left V 5 bases short and J 10 bases short, with 15 bases between. The CDR3 contains 14 residues. CDR3 residues: CASSYGSEKSPLHF. The CDR3 region has the DNA TGTGCCAGCAGTTACGGGTCCGAAAAATCACCCCTCCACTTT.

This clonotype appeared a few times. With the library built for alpha chains, this beta chain is off target and its frequency is not meaningful. This chain links TRBV27 with TRBJ1-2, with TRBD1 matching 8 bases. Germline loops: CDR1 MNHEY, CDR2 SMNVEV (reference sequence). The CDR3 covers 15 residues. Losses at the gene ends were 5 bases for V and 6 bases for J; bases not matched to a gene: 11. The CDR3 DNA reads as TGTGCCAGCAGTACACGGGGGCAGGGGGCGGATGGCTACACCTTC. Its protein is CASSTRGQGADGYTF.

This clonotype counts as large. In a library made to pick up alpha chains, this beta chain is a stray read with a size that means little. V and J are TRBV27 and TRBJ1-1; the D is unclear. Trimming removed 0 bases from V and 4 bases from J, with 9 bases in between. Germline V gene lookup returns CDR1 MNHEY and CDR2 SMNVEV (reference sequence). The CDR3 length is 14 residues. The CDR3 DNA sequence: TGTGCCAGCAGTTTATCTTTTCTGGGCACTGAAGCTTTCTTT. Protein sequence: CASSLSFLGTEAFF.

This clonotype came up a few times. A library made for alpha chains picked up this beta chain off target, so its size means little. This rearrangement joins TRBV28 to TRBJ2-7; 7 bases agree with TRBD1. V gave up 6 bases and J gave up 3 bases; unmatched junction bases: 5. Germline CDR1 reads MDHEN; CDR2 reads SYDVKM. The CDR3 spans 13 residues. This CDR3 reads CASSPGQDYEQYF. The CDR3 DNA follows: TGTGCCAGCAGCCCTGGACAGGACTACGAGCAGTACTTC. The full variable domain, its missing parts supplied by reference TRBV28 and TRBJ2-7, is DVKVTQSSRYLVKRTGEKVFLECVQDMDHENMFWYRQDPGLGLRLIYFSYDVKMKEKGDIPEGYSVSREKKERFSLILESASTNQTSMYLCASSPGQDYEQYFGPGTRLTVT.

As for this clonotype: This beta chain represents an off-target read in a library built for alpha chains; its size is of limited meaning. The chain uses TRBV7-2 and TRBJ1-5; D unresolved. The V end was cut by 0 bases, the J end by 5 bases, with 5 bases between. The germline V gene encodes CDR1 SGHTA and CDR2 FQGNSA. CDR3 length: 13 residues. CDR3 in DNA: TGTGCCAGCAGCTTAGCGGTATATCAGCCCCAGCATTTT. It yields the protein CASSLAVYQPQHF.

As for this clonotype: This beta chain slipped into a library made for alpha chains as a stray read, so its size is not meaningful. The chain employs TRBV15 and TRBJ1-2, with D maybe TRBD1 (5 bases). V was trimmed by 0 bases and J by 8 bases, leaving 7 bases between them. Germline-derived CDR1 and CDR2 are LNHNV and YYDKDF (reference sequence). There are 12 residues in the CDR3. CDR3 nucleotides: TGTGCCACCAGCAGAGATAGGGACGGCTACACCTTC. Translation: CATSRDRDGYTF.

This clonotype is classed as large (0.1 to 1%). This beta chain is off target for a library built for alpha chains, so its abundance means little. This chain joins TRBV27 and TRBJ1-5, with 10 nucleotides matching TRBD1. The CDR3 is 12 amino acids. V lost 5 bases to trimming and J lost 15 bases; unmatched junction nucleotides: 7. Germline loops: CDR1 MNHEY, CDR2 SMNVEV (reference sequence). Here the CDR3 DNA reads TGTGCCAGCAGTGTCCCGGGACAGGGGCCGCATTTT. Its translation is CASSVPGQGPHF.

A remark on this clonotype: This beta chain is a stray read from a library made for alpha chains; its abundance is not meaningful. The chain is built from TRBV20-1 and TRBJ2-3; D is perhaps TRBD2 (5 bases). This CDR3 has 16 amino acids. The ends were cut back, 1 base at V and 1 base at J, with 15 bases in the middle. Germline CDR1 is DFQATT and CDR2 is SNEGSKA (reference sequence). CDR3 coding DNA: TGCAGTGCTAGAGGGATGGGTCGTAGCGGCACAGATACGCAGTATTTT. Its protein is CSARGMGRSGTDTQYF.

On this clonotype: The size of this beta chain means little, since it is a stray read in a library made for alpha chains. This chain uses TRBV27 with TRBJ1-6, with 9 bases that match TRBD1. Per germline, CDR1 MNHEY and CDR2 SMNVEV (reference sequence). The J segment lost 6 bases and the V segment lost 5 bases, leaving 14 bases of the junction unmatched. CDR3 length: 18 residues. CDR3 bases: TGTGCCAGCAGTCCAGGGACAGGGAAGGGGGGCATTAATTCACCCCTCCACTTT. Translating gives CASSPGTGKGGINSPLHF.